This TCR beta chain comes out of a study of CD39 and CD103 CD8 tumor-infiltrating T cells. Points from the study as a whole: DP TIL clonotypes were rarely found in blood or uninvolved lymph node.

CCR7 was ignored; memory CD8 cells were sorted as CD8+CD4-CD45RA-. With regard to this clone: Its specificity is not known.

Each sorted subset gave about 9,500 to 100,000 cells for genomic DNA. Profiling relied on immunoSEQ multiplex PCR, and the TCRdb table lists in-frame clones only, not all of them. The sample has some 4,800 clones; around two thirds are singletons. J lost 0 bases, V lost 5 bases, and 10 bases had no gene match. The CDR3 is 17 amino acids. CDR1 and CDR2 (germline): MGHDK, SYGVNS. What was sequenced was CD8+ T cells sorted from blood. The subset is: total memory CD8 T cells (CD45RA-CCR7+/-) from blood or uninvolved lymph node. This rearrangement joins TRBV25-1 to TRBJ2-7, with 10 bases lining up with TRBD1. The TCR was taken from a human donor with head and neck squamous cell carcinoma. In nucleotides, the CDR3 is TGTGCCAGCAGTCAGGAGGGACAGGGGCCCCTCTCCTACGAGCAGTACTTC. Residues: CASSQEGQGPLSYEQYF.